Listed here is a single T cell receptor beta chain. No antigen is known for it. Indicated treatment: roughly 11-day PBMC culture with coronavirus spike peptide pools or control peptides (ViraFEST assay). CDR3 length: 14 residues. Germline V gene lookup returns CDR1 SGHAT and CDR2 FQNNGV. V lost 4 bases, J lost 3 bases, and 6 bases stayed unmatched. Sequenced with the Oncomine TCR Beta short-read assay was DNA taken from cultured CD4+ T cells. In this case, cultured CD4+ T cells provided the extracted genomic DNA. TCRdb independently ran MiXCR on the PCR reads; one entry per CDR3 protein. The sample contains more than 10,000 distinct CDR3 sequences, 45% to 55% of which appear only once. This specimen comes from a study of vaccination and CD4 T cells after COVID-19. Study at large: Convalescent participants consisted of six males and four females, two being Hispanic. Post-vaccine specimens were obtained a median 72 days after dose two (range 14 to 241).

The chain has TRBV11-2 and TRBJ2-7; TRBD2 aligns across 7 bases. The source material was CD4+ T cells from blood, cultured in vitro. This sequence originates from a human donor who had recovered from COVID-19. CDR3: CASSSLAELYEQYF. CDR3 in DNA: TGTGCCAGCAGCTCCCTAGCGGAACTCTACGAGCAGTACTTC.